This TCR beta chain was recovered during a study of blood T cell repertoires in COVID-19 (dated by TCRdb to 2020 to 2021). With respect to the entire study: Collaborator samples came from the United States, Italy and Spain and covered acute and convalescent phases of COVID-19. Samples were obtained from the ongoing ImmuneRACE study (first 160 participants) and from some 1,200 subjects provided by 6 global collaborators. The material from the prospective study consisted of cDNA or gDNA derived from T cells, B-cell-depleted T cells, or PBMCs. Sample metadata almost always included a de-identified subject ID, COVID-19 status, age in years and sex. A freely available public database, intended as a resource for researchers studying the immune response to SARS-CoV-2, is where the repertoires were released. Where HLA class I and class II types were available, the types were taken from metadata supplied by the sample provider, not from assay-based typing. Subjects who had been exposed to COVID-19, were actively infected with it, or had recovered from it provided the deeply sampled blood TCRbeta repertoires that made up the dataset.

The CDR3, cysteine through phenylalanine, is 17 amino acids long. CDR3 DNA only is kept here, 51 bases in frame from base 1. V lost 0 bases and J lost 7 bases, and the count of bases not matched to a germline gene is 9. Based on the germline V gene, the CDR1 and CDR2 sequences are KGHSH and LQKENI. The immunoSEQ Assay, a bias-controlled multiplex PCR, was used to amplify TCRbeta CDR3 regions from genomic DNA. The authors' analysis ran thus. Nucleated cell counts per sample were estimated from amplification of reference gene primers within the assay. To quantify the absolute abundance of each unique TCRbeta CDR3 rearrangement, sequence reads were collapsed and filtered. For each sample, productive Simpson clonality was calculated by taking the square root of Simpson's diversity index across productive rearrangements. TCRdb stores this immuneACCESS table with in-frame sequences only. Part of the clones is absent; in the studies checked, under half of the shortfall reflects unresolved V genes, and no reason is known for the rest. The V and J calls and clone size are taken from that table; D and trimming were inferred from the DNA. A total of 350,000 to 450,000 clones appear in this sample, approximately 86% of them only once. The top ten clonotypes cover under 8.5% of the sample.

One collaborating source in Seattle enrolled patients during active infection and followed them longitudinally through the course of disease. Whole blood was collected in K2EDTA tubes by collaborating institutions according to the institutions' own protocols. For TCRbeta analysis, collaborator samples were shipped as frozen whole blood, as isolated PBMCs, or as DNA extracted from either sample type. On the study overall, not on this receptor specifically: How much clinical and demographic metadata was included differed by source and by participant, and the metadata was provided uncurated.

With respect to this clone: No antigen is known for it. No per-base quality is available; no much larger clone lies one base away.

The sequenced sample consisted of peripheral blood. The rearrangement joined TRBV18 to TRBJ1-6; 7 bases in the middle match TRBD1. The source of this sequence is an older woman with COVID-19, enrolled during active disease. The CDR3 protein: CASSPPNNRGRNSPLHF. The nucleotide sequence reads TGTGCCAGCTCACCACCTAATAACAGGGGAAGAAATTCACCCCTCCACTTT.